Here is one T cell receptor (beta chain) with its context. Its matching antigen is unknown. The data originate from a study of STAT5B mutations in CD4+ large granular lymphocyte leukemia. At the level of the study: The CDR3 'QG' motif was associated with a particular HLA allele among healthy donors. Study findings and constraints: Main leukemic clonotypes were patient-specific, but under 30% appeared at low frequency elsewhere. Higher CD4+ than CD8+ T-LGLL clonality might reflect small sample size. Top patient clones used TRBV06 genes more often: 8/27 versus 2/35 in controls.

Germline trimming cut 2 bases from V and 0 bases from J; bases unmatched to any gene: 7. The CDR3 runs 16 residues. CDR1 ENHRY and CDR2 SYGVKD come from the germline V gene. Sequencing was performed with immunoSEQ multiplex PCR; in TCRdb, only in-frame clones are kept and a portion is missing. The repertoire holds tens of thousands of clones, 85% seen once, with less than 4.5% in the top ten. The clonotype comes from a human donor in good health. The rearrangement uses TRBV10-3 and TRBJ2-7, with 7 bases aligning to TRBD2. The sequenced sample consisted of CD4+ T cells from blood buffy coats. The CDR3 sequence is CAISEGGSSSSYEQYF. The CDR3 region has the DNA TGTGCCATCAGTGAGGGCGGGAGTTCGAGCTCCTACGAGCAGTACTTC.